Listed here are 8 T cell receptor beta chains from one sample, sequenced in a study of blood T cell repertoires in COVID-19 (dated by TCRdb to the early 2020s). The library was obtained by the immunoSEQ multiplex PCR assay. Entries here come from immuneACCESS through TCRdb and include only in-frame sequences with V and J called. Some clones fail to appear in such tables; in the studies checked, an unresolved V gene covers under half of the shortfall, and the cause of the remainder is unknown. The sample data list approximately 400,000 clones, and roughly four fifths of these were observed just once. 5.1% of the sample is held by the ten biggest clonotypes. Sequenced sample: PBMCs or T cells enriched from blood (not recorded which). The receptors shown here come from a woman aged 50 to 60 who had recovered from COVID-19.

This clone occurred once. V usage is TRBV24-1 and J usage is TRBJ1-2, with TRBD1 as a possible D gene (5 bases). The CDR3 has 15 amino acids. Deletions cut 0 bases from V and 0 bases from J, with 7 bases between. CDR1 is KGHDR, CDR2 SFDVKD, per germline. The CDR3 region is CATSDLGGTNYGYTF. DNA of the CDR3: TGTGCCACCAGTGATTTGGGGGGGACTAACTATGGCTACACCTTC.

The chain links TRBV7-3 to TRBJ1-2, with a possible D match to TRBD1 (5 bases). CDR1 and CDR2 (germline): SGHTA, FQGTGA. V lost 0 bases, J lost 5 bases, and 13 bases lay in between. This CDR3 is built from 15 residues. CDR3 sequence reads: CASSLTPQGWYGYTF. In DNA form, the CDR3 reads TGTGCCAGCAGCTTAACGCCTCAGGGATGGTATGGCTACACCTTC.

V usage is TRBV6-5 and J usage is TRBJ2-7, with 7 bases aligning to TRBD1. This CDR3 spans 13 amino acids. In germline, CDR1 is MNHEY, CDR2 SVGAGI. V lost 8 bases, J lost 0 bases, and 4 bases stayed unmatched. The CDR3 protein is CASQGVSSYEQYF. CDR3 DNA sequence: TGTGCCAGCCAGGGGGTTAGCTCCTACGAGCAGTACTTC.

The chain has TRBV5-1 and TRBJ2-2; weak D call: TRBD1 (6 bases). Trimming took 3 bases from V and 6 from J, leaving 15 bases between them. CDR3 size: 15 residues. Germline CDR1 reads SGHRS; CDR2 reads YFSETQ. CDR3 bases: TGCGCCAGCAGCTCGGGACACGGGGTTCCCGGGGAGCTGTTTTTT. Amino acids: CASSSGHGVPGELFF.

This rearrangement joins TRBV21-1 to TRBJ1-2; TRBD1 reflects the table's D call only, with no check against the DNA. TRBV21-1 is a listed pseudogene. This CDR3 is built from 15 residues. DNA for the CDR3: TGTGCCAGCAACTCTTCCCAGACACCTAACTATGGCTACACCTTC. This gives the protein CASNSSQTPNYGYTF.

This clone has a handful of counts. This chain joins TRBV19 and TRBJ2-2; the match to TRBD1 covers 7 bases. The CDR3 is 15 amino acids. Germline V gene sequence: CDR1 LNHDA, CDR2 SQIVND (reference sequence). V lost 4 bases and J lost 4; bases outside the gene matches: 6. CDR3 bases: TGTGCCAGTAGTACGCGACAGGGCTTCACCGGGGAGCTGTTTTTT. Its translation is CASSTRQGFTGELFF.

J is TRBJ1-4 and V is TRBV12-3 or TRBV12-4; the D is unclear. The V end lost 5 bases, the J end lost 14 bases, and 15 bases lay between the germline ends. This CDR3 is 12 amino acids long. The CDR3 here is CASSHGPPSLFF. The DNA for the CDR3 is TGTGCCAGCAGTCACGGACCCCCTAGCCTGTTTTTT.

This chain joins TRBV7-2 and TRBJ1-1; tentative D call: TRBD1 (6 bases). Germline assignment: CDR1 SGHTA and CDR2 FQGNSA. V lost 1 base and J lost 5, with 8 bases in between. This CDR3 is built from 13 residues. This CDR3 reads CASSLGGQTEAFF. CDR3 bases: TGTGCCAGCAGCTTAGGGGGGCAGACTGAAGCTTTCTTT.